A selection of T cell receptor beta chains follows, all from one sample in a study of cytomegalovirus exposure and HLA in healthy donors. Method: immunoSEQ multiplex PCR; TCRdb's copy keeps in-frame clones and lacks some. Of about 110,000 clones in the sample, roughly 90% were seen once. Source material: PBMCs. These receptors all come from a woman in her 30s in good health and CMV-seropositive. Each CDR3 is given with its conserved first and last residue. The D gene is left open where the match is weak. Size is omitted from some rows. Given values are once, few, many or a class for expanded clones.

size: -
D: -
J: TRBJ2-5
V: TRBV13
CDR3: CASRFASGSETQYF
DNA: TGTGCCAGCAGGTTTGCCTCAGGTTCAGAGACCCAGTACTTC

size: few
D: -
J: TRBJ2-7
V: TRBV5-1
CDR3: CASSLPGVSEQYF
DNA: TGCGCCAGCAGCTTGCCAGGGGTGAGCGAGCAGTACTTC

size: -
D: TRBD2
J: TRBJ2-3
V: TRBV9
CDR3: CASSPRLAGYTDTQYF
DNA: TGTGCCAGCAGCCCTCGACTAGCGGGATACACAGATACGCAGTATTTT

size: -
D: -
J: TRBJ2-3
V: TRBV10-2
CDR3: CASLRGFADTDTQYF
DNA: TGCGCCAGCCTTAGGGGGTTCGCGGACACAGATACGCAGTATTTT

size: few
D: -
J: TRBJ1-2
V: TRBV9
CDR3: CASSVAGGYGYTF
DNA: TGTGCCAGCAGCGTGGCGGGGGGCTATGGCTACACCTTC

size: -
D: -
J: TRBJ2-7
V: TRBV28
CDR3: CASSFWDTPYEQYF
DNA: TGTGCCAGCAGTTTTTGGGACACCCCCTACGAGCAGTACTTC

size: -
D: TRBD1
J: TRBJ2-7
V: TRBV5-4
CDR3: CASSFDRGSYEQYF
DNA: TGTGCCAGCAGCTTCGACAGGGGCTCCTACGAGCAGTACTTC

size: once
D: -
J: TRBJ2-2
V: TRBV10-2
CDR3: CASSEIMGGGELFF
DNA: TGCGCCAGCAGTGAAATTATGGGAGGCGGGGAGCTGTTTTTT

size: -
D: -
J: TRBJ2-7
V: TRBV6-1
CDR3: CASILGRGTYEQYF
DNA: TGTGCCAGCATCTTGGGCAGGGGAACCTACGAGCAGTACTTC

size: -
D: TRBD2
J: TRBJ2-2
V: TRBV10-3
CDR3: CAILSTSGGDTGELFF
DNA: TGTGCCATCTTGTCTACTAGCGGGGGAGACACCGGGGAGCTGTTTTTT